Given below is one T cell receptor (beta chain) in context. The target antigen is unknown. This sample is drawn from a study of monozygotic twins with inflammatory bowel disease. This CDR3 is built from 15 residues. Germline V lookup: CDR1 MNHEY, CDR2 SVGAGI. TCRdb derives one entry per CDR3 protein from the 5' RACE reads, leaving out DNA. Its table lists roughly 160,000 distinct CDR3 sequences. Study-level results: The study found lower TCRbeta diversity (inverse Simpson) in IBD patients than in healthy co-twins.

Sequences were obtained from blood. The TCR sequence derives from a human donor with ulcerative colitis or Crohn's disease, or a healthy co-twin of an affected twin (not recorded which). The chain couples TRBV6-5 to TRBJ2-5; TCRdb names TRBD1, which stays unverified in the absence of DNA. This chain's CDR3 is CASSFNRSPQETQYF.